The rows below give T cell receptor beta chains drawn from one sample of a study of Graves' ophthalmopathy and Graves' hyperthyroidism. TCRdb fed the multiplex PCR reads into MiXCR, producing one record per CDR3 protein. The sample holds 650,000 to 900,000 distinct CDR3 sequences, roughly 40% seen once. Sequenced input: peripheral blood. These TCRs come from an adult man with Graves' ophthalmopathy. Both conserved end residues are trimmed from each CDR3.

j_call v_call cdr3_aa
TRBJ2-7 TRBV15 ATSITGIGEQY
TRBJ1-2 TRBV11-1 AGSPKGRAHGYT
TRBJ1-5 TRBV29-1 STLGHINQPQH
TRBJ2-5 TRBV12-3/TRBV12-4 ASSYSASGVGTQY
TRBJ2-2 TRBV7-9 ASSSHLAGGTTGELF
TRBJ2-7 TRBV12-3/TRBV12-4 ASSRRTLAGGLVEQY
TRBJ2-7 TRBV29-1 SAEGTGYEQY
TRBJ1-2 TRBV7-2 ASSPGQGDYGYT
TRBJ2-5 TRBV10-3 ATRGQHQETQY
TRBJ2-7 TRBV29-1 SVGGQGTLYEQY
TRBJ1-2 TRBV28 ASSPDQGAGYT
TRBJ2-7 TRBV10-2 ASSVSRGLYEQC
TRBJ1-4 TRBV7-9 ASSLEGSTNEKLF
TRBJ1-2 TRBV2 ASSHTPSSYRAYGYT
TRBJ1-1 TRBV7-9 ASSLFGMNTEAF
TRBJ2-7 TRBV4-2 ASSQTNTQNYEQY
TRBJ1-1 TRBV7-3 ASSLIPGGTEAF
TRBJ1-3 TRBV20-1 SASDRGRSGNTIY
TRBJ1-5 TRBV7-3 ASTQEEAGNQPQH
TRBJ2-5 TRBV29-1 SVAPGTAAETQY
TRBJ2-7 TRBV29-1 SVVRLSSYEQY
TRBJ2-5 TRBV7-3 ASSSLGAGRETQY
TRBJ1-5 TRBV12-3/TRBV12-4 ASSFRGFGPQH
TRBJ2-2 TRBV12-3/TRBV12-4 ASSQMGGTGELF
TRBJ1-1 TRBV29-1 SDYPGVNTEAF
TRBJ2-7 TRBV20-1 SASSSGGEQY
TRBJ1-5 TRBV7-2 ASSFSSNGNQPQH
TRBJ1-6 TRBV6-6 ASSYSPRSYNSPLH
TRBJ2-7 TRBV20-1 SASPVSSYEQY
TRBJ2-7 TRBV19 ASSIGDAAYEQY
TRBJ2-5 TRBV10-3 AISEYATQQETQY
TRBJ2-7 TRBV25-1 AWSFGRAGGGEQY
TRBJ2-2 TRBV19 AISFYGQEDTGELF
TRBJ2-7 TRBV12-3/TRBV12-4 ASAVTGYEQY
TRBJ1-1 TRBV2 ANRGQGTEAF
TRBJ2-7 TRBV5-6 AWSVQASKQY
TRBJ2-5 TRBV7-2 ASSLGGGVETQY
TRBJ2-7 TRBV4-2 ASSQERGPYEQY
TRBJ1-2 TRBV29-1 SVARGRYT
TRBJ1-1 TRBV29-1 SAAQGRETEAF
TRBJ2-7 TRBV5-1 ASSGGQGMGYEQY
TRBJ2-5 TRBV7-9 ASSLGVQEAQY
TRBJ1-6 TRBV2 ASSDKGVGVLH
TRBJ2-7 TRBV5-6 ASSTRQAIYEQY
TRBJ1-2 TRBV7-8 ASSYGPYGYT
TRBJ2-7 TRBV19 ASSRWTGDAYEQY
TRBJ1-2 TRBV20-1 SAQDGTNYGYT
TRBJ1-4 TRBV7-9 ASSPLRVEKLF
TRBJ1-1 TRBV19 ASSIGGDRGTEAF
TRBJ1-6 TRBV30 ASRTPLH
TRBJ2-7 TRBV19 ASSPNPGEQY
TRBJ1-1 TRBV12-3/TRBV12-4 ASSLWAGEAF
TRBJ1-4 TRBV20-1 SALRDSEKLF